This TCR beta chain was captured by sequencing in a study of blood T cell repertoires in COVID-19. Overall study context: In each case, the material was cDNA or gDNA derived from T cells, B-cell-depleted T cells, or PBMCs.

Germline CDR1 and CDR2: ENHRY and SYGVKD. CDR3 length: 15 amino acids. Trimming took off 9 bases at V and 2 bases at J, with 20 bases between the two ends. Data came from immunoSEQ multiplex PCR; TCRdb stores just in-frame clones and leaves some out. The table lists approximately 200,000 clones, 94% of them singletons. Sequencing was done on a sample of peripheral blood. This sequence originates from a man aged 25 to 40 with COVID-19, enrolled during active disease. This chain joins TRBV10-3 and TRBJ2-7, with no clear D. CDR3 nucleotide sequence: TGTGCCATTTCCCCCGGTAGCTTAAGCCCCTACGAGCAGTACTTC. Protein sequence: CAISPGSLSPYEQYF.